This T cell receptor (beta chain) was found in a study of T cell responses to AZD1222 COVID-19 vaccine. The table came from immunoSEQ multiplex PCR; TCRdb's copy has only in-frame clones and leaves some out. Of 200,000 to 250,000 clones in the sample, approximately 94% were seen once. The CDR3 loop spans 12 amino acids. Trimming removed 6 bases from V and 5 bases from J, with 8 bases in between. From germline, CDR1 is WNHNN and CDR2 SYGVQD (reference sequence). The TCR was taken from an adult in good health. This specimen was peripheral blood, taken on day 0 of MenACWY control vaccination. The rearrangement links TRBV10-1 to TRBJ1-5; a weak D match, TRBD1 (5 bases). The CDR3 loop is CASSAGDQPQHF. In DNA, the CDR3 is TGCGCCAGCAGCGCGGGGGATCAGCCCCAGCATTTT.